The clone carrying this T cell receptor (beta chain) was picked up many times. These data originate in a study of early T cells in non-severe SARS-CoV-2 infection. The wider study: Unpaired chains resulted from sequencing bulk RNA of unsorted whole blood.

Germline CDR1 and CDR2: MNHEY and SVGAGI. The CDR3 loop spans 14 amino acids. V trimming: 3 bases; J trimming: 5 bases; junction bases outside the gene matches: 5. Individual cDNA molecules were tagged with unique molecular identifiers. A single record per CDR3 protein comes from TCRdb applying MiXCR to the 5' RACE reads. The profile shows about 89,000 distinct CDR3 sequences, 16% of them singletons. This specimen consisted of whole blood, obtained at baseline. J is TRBJ2-5 and V is TRBV6-5; 8 bases align to TRBD2. This clonotype was sampled from an adult who was a healthcare worker with PCR-confirmed SARS-CoV-2 infection or an uninfected control (not recorded which). Here the CDR3 reads CASSYFGRAETQYF. For the CDR3, the DNA is TGTGCCAGCAGTTATTTCGGGAGGGCCGAGACCCAGTACTTC.